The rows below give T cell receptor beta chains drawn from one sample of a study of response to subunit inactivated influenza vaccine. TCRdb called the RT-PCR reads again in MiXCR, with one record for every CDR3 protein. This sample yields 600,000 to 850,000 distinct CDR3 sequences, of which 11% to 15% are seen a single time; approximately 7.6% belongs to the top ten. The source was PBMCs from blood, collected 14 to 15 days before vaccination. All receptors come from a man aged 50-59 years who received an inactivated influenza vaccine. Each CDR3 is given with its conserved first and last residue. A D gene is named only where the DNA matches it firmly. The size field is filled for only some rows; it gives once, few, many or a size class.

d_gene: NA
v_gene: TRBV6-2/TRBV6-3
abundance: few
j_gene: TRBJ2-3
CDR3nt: TGTGCCAGCAAGACTGGCACAGATACGCAGTATTTT
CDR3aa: CASKTGTDTQYF

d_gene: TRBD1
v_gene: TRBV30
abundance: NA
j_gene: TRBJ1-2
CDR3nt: TGTGCCTGGAGTCCGGGACAGCCCTATCGGGGCTACACCTTC
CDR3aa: CAWSPGQPYRGYTF

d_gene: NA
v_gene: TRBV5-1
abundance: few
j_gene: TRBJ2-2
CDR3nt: TGCGCCAGCAGTAAGAAGTGGGGACACGCCGGGGAGCTGTTTTTT
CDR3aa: CASSKKWGHAGELFF

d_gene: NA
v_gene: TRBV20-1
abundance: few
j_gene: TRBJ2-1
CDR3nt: TGCAGTGCTAGCGGGATTGGGTACAATGAGCAGTTCTTC
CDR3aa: CSASGIGYNEQFF

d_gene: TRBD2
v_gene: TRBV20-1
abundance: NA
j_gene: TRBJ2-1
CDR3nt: TGCAGTGCTAGAGATCTCCGACGGGGGGGCGATGAGCAGTTCTTC
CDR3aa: CSARDLRRGGDEQFF

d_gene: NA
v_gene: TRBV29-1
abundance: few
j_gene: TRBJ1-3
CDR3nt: TGCAGCGTTGGTTCCCGGTCTGGAAACACCATATATTTT
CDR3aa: CSVGSRSGNTIYF

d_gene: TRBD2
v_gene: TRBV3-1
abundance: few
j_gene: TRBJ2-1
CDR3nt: TGTGCCAGCAGACAAGCGGGGGTCCACAATGAGCAGTTCTTC
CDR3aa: CASRQAGVHNEQFF

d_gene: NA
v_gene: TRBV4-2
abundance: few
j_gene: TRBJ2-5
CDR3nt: TGTGCCAGCAGCCAAGACGGTCCCGGGGGTTACCAAGAGACCCAGTACTTC
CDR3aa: CASSQDGPGGYQETQYF

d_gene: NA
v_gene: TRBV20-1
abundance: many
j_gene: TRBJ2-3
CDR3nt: TGCAGTGCTAGGCTGCGAGATACGCAGTATTTT
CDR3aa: CSARLRDTQYF

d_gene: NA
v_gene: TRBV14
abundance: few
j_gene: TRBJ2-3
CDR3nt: TGTGCCAGCAGTGGGGGAAACTCAGATACGCAGTATTTT
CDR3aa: CASSGGNSDTQYF

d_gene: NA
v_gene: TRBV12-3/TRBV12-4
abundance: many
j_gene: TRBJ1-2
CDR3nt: TGTGCCAGCAGCGATACAGGGATCTTCACCTATGGCTACACCTTC
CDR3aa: CASSDTGIFTYGYTF

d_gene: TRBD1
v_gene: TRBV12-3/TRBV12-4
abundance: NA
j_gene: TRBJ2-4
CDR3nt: TGTGCCAGCAGTGGACAGGGGATAGCCAAAAACATTCAGTACTTC
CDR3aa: CASSGQGIAKNIQYF

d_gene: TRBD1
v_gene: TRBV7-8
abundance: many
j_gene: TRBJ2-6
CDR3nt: TGTGCCAGCAGCTCGACAGGGCCTGGGGCCAACGTCCTGACTTTC
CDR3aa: CASSSTGPGANVLTF

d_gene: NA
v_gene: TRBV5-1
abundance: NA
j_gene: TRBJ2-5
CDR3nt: TGCGCCAGCAGGGTGGGACACAGACAAGAGACCCAGTACTTC
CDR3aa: CASRVGHRQETQYF

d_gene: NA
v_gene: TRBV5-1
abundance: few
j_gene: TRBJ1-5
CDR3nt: TGCGCCAGCAGCTTGGCCGGGGATAATCAGCCCCAGCATTTT
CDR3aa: CASSLAGDNQPQHF

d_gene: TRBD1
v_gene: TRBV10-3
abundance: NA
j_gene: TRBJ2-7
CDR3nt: TGTGCCATCAGTGCCTCGGGTCAGGGGGACGAGCAGTACTTC
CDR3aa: CAISASGQGDEQYF

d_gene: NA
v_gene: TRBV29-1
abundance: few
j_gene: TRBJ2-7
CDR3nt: TGCAGCGCCGGACAGAAGACCTACGAGCAGTACTTC
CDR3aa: CSAGQKTYEQYF

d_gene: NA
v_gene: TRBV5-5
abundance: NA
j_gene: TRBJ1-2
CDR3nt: TGTGCCAGCAGCTTGAACTCAGGGTATGGTGGCTACACCTTC
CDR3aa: CASSLNSGYGGYTF

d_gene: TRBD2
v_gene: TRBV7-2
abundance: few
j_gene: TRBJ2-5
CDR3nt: TGTGCCAGCAGCTCGGGACTAGCCTCCCAAGAGACCCAGTACTTC
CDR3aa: CASSSGLASQETQYF

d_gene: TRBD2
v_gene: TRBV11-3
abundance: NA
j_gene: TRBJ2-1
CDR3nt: TGTGCCAGCAGCTTAGATTCGGCGGGGGGTTACAATGAGCAGTTCTTC
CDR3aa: CASSLDSAGGYNEQFF

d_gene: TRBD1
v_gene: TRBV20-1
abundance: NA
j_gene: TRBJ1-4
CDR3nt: TGCAGTTCTAGAACAGGGGGGGATGAAAAACTGTTTTTT
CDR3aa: CSSRTGGDEKLFF

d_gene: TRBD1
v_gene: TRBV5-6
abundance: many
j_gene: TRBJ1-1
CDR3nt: TGTGCCAGCAGCTGGGGGACAGGGGAAGCTGAAGCTTTCTTT
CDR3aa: CASSWGTGEAEAFF

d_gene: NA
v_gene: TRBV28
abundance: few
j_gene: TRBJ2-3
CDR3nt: TGTGCCAGCACCCTAAATGGTCCCACAGATACGCAGTATTTT
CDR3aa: CASTLNGPTDTQYF

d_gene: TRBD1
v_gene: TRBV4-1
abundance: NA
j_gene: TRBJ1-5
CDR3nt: TGCGCCAGCAGCAAGGCGGCCAGGGGGCTTCAGCCCCAGCATTTT
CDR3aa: CASSKAARGLQPQHF

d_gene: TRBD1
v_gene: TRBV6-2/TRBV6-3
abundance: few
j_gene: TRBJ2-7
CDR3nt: TGTGCCAGCAGTTACTCGATCCGGGACAGCTATTCCTACGAGCAGTACTTC
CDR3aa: CASSYSIRDSYSYEQYF

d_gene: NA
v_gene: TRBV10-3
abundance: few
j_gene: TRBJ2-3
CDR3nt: TGTGCCATCAGTCCCGGGGATTTCTATCAGGATACGCAGTATTTT
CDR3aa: CAISPGDFYQDTQYF

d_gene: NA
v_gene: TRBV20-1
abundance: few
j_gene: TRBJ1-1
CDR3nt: TGCAGTGCTGTGGGGGCGGGGAACACTGAAGCTTTCTTT
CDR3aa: CSAVGAGNTEAFF

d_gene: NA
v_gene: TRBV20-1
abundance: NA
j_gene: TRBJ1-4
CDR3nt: TGCAGTGCTAGAGATATCAGGGGACTTAATGAAAAACTGTTTTTT
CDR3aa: CSARDIRGLNEKLFF

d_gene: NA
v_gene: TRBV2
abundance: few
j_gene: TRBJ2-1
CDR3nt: TGTGCCAGCGGACAAGTCGCCTACAATGAGCAGTTCTTC
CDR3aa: CASGQVAYNEQFF

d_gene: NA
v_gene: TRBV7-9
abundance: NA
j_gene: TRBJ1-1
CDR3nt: TGTGCCAGCAGCTTACGGGATAGTCGTACGGCTTTCTTT
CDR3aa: CASSLRDSRTAFF

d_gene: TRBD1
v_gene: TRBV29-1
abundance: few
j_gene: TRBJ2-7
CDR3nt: TGCAGCGTCACCGGGACAGGGAACTACGAGCAGTACTTC
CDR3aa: CSVTGTGNYEQYF

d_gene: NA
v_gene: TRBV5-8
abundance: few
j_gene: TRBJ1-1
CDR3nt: TGTGCCAGCAGCTTGGCCGCCGGCAGGGGCACTGAAGCTTTCTTT
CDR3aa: CASSLAAGRGTEAFF

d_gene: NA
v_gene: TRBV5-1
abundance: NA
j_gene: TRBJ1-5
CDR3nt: TGCGCCAGCAGCCGGGACGGTTATAGCAATCAGCCCCAGCATTTT
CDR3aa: CASSRDGYSNQPQHF

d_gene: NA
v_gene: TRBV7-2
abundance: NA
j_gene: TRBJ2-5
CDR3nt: TGTGCCAGCGGACTGTACCAAGAGACCCAGTACTTC
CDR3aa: CASGLYQETQYF

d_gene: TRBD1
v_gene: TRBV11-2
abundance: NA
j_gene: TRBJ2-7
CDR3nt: TGTGCCAGCAGCTTAGATTTGGGACAGGTCCACGAGCAGTACTTC
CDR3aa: CASSLDLGQVHEQYF

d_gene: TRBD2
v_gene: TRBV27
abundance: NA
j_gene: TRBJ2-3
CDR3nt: TGTGCCAGCAGTTTGACTAGCGGGCGGATATTTACTAGCACAGATACGCAGTATTTT
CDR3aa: CASSLTSGRIFTSTDTQYF

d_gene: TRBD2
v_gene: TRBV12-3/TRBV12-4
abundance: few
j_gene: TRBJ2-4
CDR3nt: TGTGCCAGCAGTCAATCGCGCGGGGGGGCCAAAAACATTCAGTACTTC
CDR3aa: CASSQSRGGAKNIQYF

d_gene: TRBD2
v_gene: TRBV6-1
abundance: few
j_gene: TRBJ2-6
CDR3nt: TGTGCCAGCTCCAACCCCTTGGGCAGGGAGGGAACTGGGGCCAACGTCCTGACTTTC
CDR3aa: CASSNPLGREGTGANVLTF

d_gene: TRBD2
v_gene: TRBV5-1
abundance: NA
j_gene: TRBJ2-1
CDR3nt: TGCGCCAGCAGTTTACGACTAGCGGGAGAGAACAATGAGCAGTTCTTC
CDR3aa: CASSLRLAGENNEQFF

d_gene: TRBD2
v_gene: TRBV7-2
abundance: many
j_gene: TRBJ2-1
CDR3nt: TGTGCCAGCAGCCCAGTCTTACGGGAGGTCTACAATGAGCAGTTCTTC
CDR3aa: CASSPVLREVYNEQFF

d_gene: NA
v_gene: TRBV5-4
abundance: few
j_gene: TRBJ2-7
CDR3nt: TGTGCCAGCAAAGGGGTTGGGAGCGAGCAGTACTTC
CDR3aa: CASKGVGSEQYF

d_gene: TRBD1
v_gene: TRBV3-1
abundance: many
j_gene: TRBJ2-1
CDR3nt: TGTGCCAGCAGCCAAGATCTGGGGACAGGGCCCTACAATGAGCAGTTCTTC
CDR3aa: CASSQDLGTGPYNEQFF

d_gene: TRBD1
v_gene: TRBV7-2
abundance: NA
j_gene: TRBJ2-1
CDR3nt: TGTGCCAGCAGCCGGACAGGGCAAGGCTACAATGAGCAGTTCTTC
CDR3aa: CASSRTGQGYNEQFF

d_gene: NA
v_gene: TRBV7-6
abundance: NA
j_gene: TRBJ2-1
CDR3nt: TGTGCCAGCAGCTTAGCGAAGTGGAATGAGCAGTTCTTC
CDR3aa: CASSLAKWNEQFF

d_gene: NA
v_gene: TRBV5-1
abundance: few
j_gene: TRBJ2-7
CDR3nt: TGCGCCAGCAGCTCCACGGGCCAGGGCGAGCAGTACTTC
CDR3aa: CASSSTGQGEQYF

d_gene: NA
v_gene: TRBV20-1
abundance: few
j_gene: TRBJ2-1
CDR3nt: TGCAGTGCTAGTTGGGGGGCTGACAATGAGCAGTTCTTC
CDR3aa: CSASWGADNEQFF